The source of this TCR beta chain is a study of blood T cell repertoires in COVID-19. At the level of the study: COVID-19 samples collected from the United States, Italy and Spain covered acute and convalescent phases. Nucleic acid was either cDNA or gDNA, and it came from T cells, B-cell-depleted T cells, or PBMCs.

Original data processing: Reference gene primer amplification gave estimated nucleated cell counts. TCRdb's copy holds only in-frame clones and misses some; the assay was immunoSEQ multiplex PCR. D and trimming were read from the DNA, whereas the V and J calls and clone size are those reported in that table. The sample lists about 180,000 clones, 65% to 85% occurring once. Patients at the Seattle site were enrolled during active infection and followed longitudinally. The CDR3 covers 15 residues. Germline CDR1 reads MDHEN; CDR2 reads SYDVKM. Losses at the gene ends were 4 bases for V and 5 bases for J; bases not matched to a gene: 6.

The chain uses TRBV28 and TRBJ2-7; 12 bases fit TRBD2. The sequence was collected from a woman aged 40 to 55 with COVID-19, enrolled during active disease. The material sequenced was peripheral blood. The CDR3 DNA reads as TGTGCCAGCAGTTCCCTAGCGGGAGGGCCCCACGAGCAGTACTTC. Translation: CASSSLAGGPHEQYF.